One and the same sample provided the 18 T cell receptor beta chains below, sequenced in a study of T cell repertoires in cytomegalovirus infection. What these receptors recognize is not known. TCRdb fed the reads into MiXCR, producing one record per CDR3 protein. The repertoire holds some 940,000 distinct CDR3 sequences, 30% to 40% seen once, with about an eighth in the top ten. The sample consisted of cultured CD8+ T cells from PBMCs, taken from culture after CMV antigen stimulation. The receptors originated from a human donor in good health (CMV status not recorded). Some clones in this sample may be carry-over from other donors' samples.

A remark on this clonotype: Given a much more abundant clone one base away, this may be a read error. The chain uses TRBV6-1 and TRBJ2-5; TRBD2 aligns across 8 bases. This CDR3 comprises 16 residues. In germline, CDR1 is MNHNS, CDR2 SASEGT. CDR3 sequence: CASRLWERGYHETQYF. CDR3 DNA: TGTGCCAGCAGGCTGTGGGAGCGGGGGTACCATGAGACCCAGTACTTC.

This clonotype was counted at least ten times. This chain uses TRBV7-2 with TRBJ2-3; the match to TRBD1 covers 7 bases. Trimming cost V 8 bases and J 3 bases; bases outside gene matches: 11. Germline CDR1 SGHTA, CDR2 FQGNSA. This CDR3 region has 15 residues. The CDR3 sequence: CASLRGGARTDTQYF. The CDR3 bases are TGTGCCAGCTTGCGAGGGGGCGCTCGGACAGATACGCAGTATTTT.

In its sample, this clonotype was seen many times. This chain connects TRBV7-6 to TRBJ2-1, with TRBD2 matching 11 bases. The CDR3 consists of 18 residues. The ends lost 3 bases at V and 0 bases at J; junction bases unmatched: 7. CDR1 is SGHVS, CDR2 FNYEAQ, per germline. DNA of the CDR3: TGTGCCAGCAGCTTTCTGACTAGCGGGGCCACCTCCTACAATGAGCAGTTCTTC. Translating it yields CASSFLTSGATSYNEQFF. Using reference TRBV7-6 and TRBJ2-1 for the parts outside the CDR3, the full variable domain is GAGVSQSPRYKVTKRGQDVALRCDPISGHVSLYWYRQALGQGPEFLTYFNYEAQQDKSGLPNDRFSAERPEGSISTLTIQRTEQRDSAMYRCASSFLTSGATSYNEQFFGPGTRLTVL.

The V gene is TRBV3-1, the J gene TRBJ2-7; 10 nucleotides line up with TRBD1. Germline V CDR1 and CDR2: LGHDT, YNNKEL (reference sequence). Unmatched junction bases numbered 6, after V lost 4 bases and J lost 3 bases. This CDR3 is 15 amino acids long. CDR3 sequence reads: CASSPRTGGIYEQYF. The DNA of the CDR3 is TGTGCCAGCAGCCCAAGGACAGGGGGTATCTACGAGCAGTACTTC.

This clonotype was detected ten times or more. CDR3 loop: CASSLDGNTGELFF. The CDR3 DNA follows: TGTGCCAGCAGCTTGGACGGAAACACCGGGGAGCTGTTTTTT. The genes are TRBV7-6 and TRBJ2-2; no firm D call. The V end was cut by 3 bases, the J end by 2 bases, with 7 bases between. Germline V gene data show CDR1 as SGHVS and CDR2 as FNYEAQ. The CDR3 has 14 residues.

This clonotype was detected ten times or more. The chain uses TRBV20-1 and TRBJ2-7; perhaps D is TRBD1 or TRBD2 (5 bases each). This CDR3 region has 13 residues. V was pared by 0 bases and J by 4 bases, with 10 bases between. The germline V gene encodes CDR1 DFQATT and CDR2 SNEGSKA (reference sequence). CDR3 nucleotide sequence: TGCAGTGCTAGAGATCGGGACGTTTACGAGCAGTACTTC. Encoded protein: CSARDRDVYEQYF.

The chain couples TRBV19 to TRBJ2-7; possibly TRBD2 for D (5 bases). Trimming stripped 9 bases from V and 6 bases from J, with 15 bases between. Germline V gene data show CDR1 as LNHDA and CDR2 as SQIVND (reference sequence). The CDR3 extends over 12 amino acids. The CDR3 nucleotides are TGTGCCAGAGAGGACGGGGTCCCCGAGCAGTACGTC. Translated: CAREDGVPEQYV.

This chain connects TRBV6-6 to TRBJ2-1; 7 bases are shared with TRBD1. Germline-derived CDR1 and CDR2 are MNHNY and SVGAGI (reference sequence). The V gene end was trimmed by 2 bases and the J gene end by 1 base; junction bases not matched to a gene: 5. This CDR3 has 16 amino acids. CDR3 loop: CASSYRTGGSYNEQFF. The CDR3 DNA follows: TGTGCCAGCAGTTACCGGACAGGAGGATCCTACAATGAGCAGTTCTTC.

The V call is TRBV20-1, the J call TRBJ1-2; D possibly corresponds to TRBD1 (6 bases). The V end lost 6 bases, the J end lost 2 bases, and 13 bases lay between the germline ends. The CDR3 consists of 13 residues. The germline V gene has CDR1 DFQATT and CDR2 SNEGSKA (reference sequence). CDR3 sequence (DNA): TGCAGTGCCAGGGGTTCGGGAAACTATGGCTACACCTTC. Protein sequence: CSARGSGNYGYTF.

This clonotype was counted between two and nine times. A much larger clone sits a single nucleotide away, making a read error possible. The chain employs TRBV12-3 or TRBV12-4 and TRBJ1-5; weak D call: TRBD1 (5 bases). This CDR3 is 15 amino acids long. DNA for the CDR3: TGTGTCAGCAGCCGACAGAAAATCGGCAATCAGCCCCAGCATTTT. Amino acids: CVSSRQKIGNQPQHF.

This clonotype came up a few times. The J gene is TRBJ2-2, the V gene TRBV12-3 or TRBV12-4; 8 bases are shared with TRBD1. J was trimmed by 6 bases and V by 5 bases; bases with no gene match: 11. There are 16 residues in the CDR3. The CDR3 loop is CASSPLGQGSPGELFF. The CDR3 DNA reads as TGTGCCAGCAGTCCTCTCGGACAGGGCTCACCCGGGGAGCTGTTTTTT.

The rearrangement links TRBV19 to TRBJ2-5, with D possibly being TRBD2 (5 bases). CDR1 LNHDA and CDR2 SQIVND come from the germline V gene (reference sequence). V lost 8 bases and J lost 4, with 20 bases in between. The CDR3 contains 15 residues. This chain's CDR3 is CASADGIRPIETQYF. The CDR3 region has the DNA TGTGCCAGTGCTGACGGGATCCGTCCAATAGAGACCCAGTACTTC. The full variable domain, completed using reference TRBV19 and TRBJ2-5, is DGGITQSPKYLFRKEGQNVTLSCEQNLNHDAMYWYRQDPGQGLRLIYYSQIVNDFQKGDIAEGYSVSREKKESFPLTVTSAQKNPTAFYLCASADGIRPIETQYFGPGTRLLVL.

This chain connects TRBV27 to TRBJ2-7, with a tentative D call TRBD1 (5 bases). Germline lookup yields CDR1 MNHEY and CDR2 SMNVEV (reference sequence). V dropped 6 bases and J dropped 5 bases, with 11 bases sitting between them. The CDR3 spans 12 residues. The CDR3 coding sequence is TGTGCCAGCAGGGGGCATTTCGACGAGCAGTACTTC. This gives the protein CASRGHFDEQYF.

As DNA, the CDR3 is TGTGCCATCAGTGAGTCGGGACAGGCCTACGAGCAGTACTTC. It encodes CAISESGQAYEQYF. V and J are TRBV10-3 and TRBJ2-7, with TRBD1 matching over 8 bases. Germline CDR1 and CDR2: ENHRY and SYGVKD. There are 14 residues in the CDR3. V was pared by 0 bases and J by 2 bases, with 0 bases of the junction left unmatched.

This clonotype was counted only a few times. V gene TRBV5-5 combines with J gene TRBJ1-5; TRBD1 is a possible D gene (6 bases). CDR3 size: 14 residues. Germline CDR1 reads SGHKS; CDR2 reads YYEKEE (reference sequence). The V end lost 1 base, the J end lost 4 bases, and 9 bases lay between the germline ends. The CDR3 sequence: CASSLNTGNQPQHF. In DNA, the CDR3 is TGTGCCAGCAGCTTGAATACAGGGAATCAGCCCCAGCATTTT.

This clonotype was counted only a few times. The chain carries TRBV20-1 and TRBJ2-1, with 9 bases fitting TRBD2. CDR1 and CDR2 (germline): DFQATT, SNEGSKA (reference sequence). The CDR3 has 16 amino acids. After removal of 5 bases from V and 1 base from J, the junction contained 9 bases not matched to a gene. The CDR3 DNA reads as TGCAGTGCTCACCCTAGCGGGGCCCTATCCTACAATGAGCAGTTCTTC. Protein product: CSAHPSGALSYNEQFF.

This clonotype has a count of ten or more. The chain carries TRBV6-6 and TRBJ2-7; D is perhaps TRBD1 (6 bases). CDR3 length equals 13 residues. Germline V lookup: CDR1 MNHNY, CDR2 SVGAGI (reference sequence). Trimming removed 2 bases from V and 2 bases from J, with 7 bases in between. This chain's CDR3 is CASSYDRTYEQYF. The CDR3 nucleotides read TGTGCCAGCAGTTACGACAGGACCTACGAGCAGTACTTC.

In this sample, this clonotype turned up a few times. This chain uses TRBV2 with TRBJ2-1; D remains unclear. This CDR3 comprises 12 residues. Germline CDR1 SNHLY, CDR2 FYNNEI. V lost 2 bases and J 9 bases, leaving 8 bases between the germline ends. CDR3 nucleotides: TGTGCCAGCAGTGAATCACTTGGTGAGCAGTTCTTC. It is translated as CASSESLGEQFF.